This T cell receptor (beta chain) was retrieved from a study of T cell responses to AZD1222 COVID-19 vaccine. Using immunoSEQ multiplex PCR, the repertoire was profiled, and TCRdb retains in-frame clones only, with some absent. Of more than 150,000 clones listed, approximately 94% are singletons. Germline CDR1 reads MNHEY; CDR2 reads SMNVEV (reference sequence). There are 14 residues in the CDR3. Trimming pared 0 bases from V and 6 bases from J, leaving 10 bases between. The receptor comes from an adult in good health. The specimen was peripheral blood, collected on day 0 of AZD1222 vaccination. The chain has TRBV27 and TRBJ2-3; unclear D gene. In nucleotides, the CDR3 is TGTGCCAGCAGTTTATCCCCGATTCGGGATACGCAGTATTTT. Translated: CASSLSPIRDTQYF.